Described below is a single T cell receptor (beta chain) sequence and its context. What it binds is not known. Germline assignment: CDR1 MNHNY and CDR2 SVGAGI (reference sequence). V lost 6 bases and J lost 1, with 9 bases in between. There are 14 residues in the CDR3. The data were obtained in a study of cytomegalovirus exposure and HLA in healthy donors. Study-wide results and caveats: HLA alleles were associated with 17,000 or so TCR beta sequences in a later analysis at 0.05 false discovery rate.

PCR used 60 Vbeta primers and 13 Jbeta primers. Profiling relied on immunoSEQ multiplex PCR, and the TCRdb table lists in-frame clones only, not all of them. The sample lists roughly 180,000 clones, more than 65% occurring once. This TCR was recovered from a woman aged 30 to 39 in good health and CMV-seropositive. This chain links TRBV6-6 with TRBJ2-2; D is possibly TRBD2 (6 bases). The specimen was PBMCs. This CDR3 reads CASRPGGNTGELFF. CDR3 sequence (DNA): TGTGCCAGCAGACCCGGGGGGAACACCGGGGAGCTGTTTTTT.